The entry below gives a single T cell receptor beta chain sequence along with its context. There are 13 residues in the CDR3. CDR1 is ENHRY and CDR2 is SYGVKD in the germline V gene. V gave up 10 bases and J gave up 6 bases; unmatched junction bases: 7. Naive CD45RA+ and memory CD45RA-negative subsets were split from CD4+ cells. The source of the sample is a study of shared clonotypes between healthy human individuals. TCRdb keeps only in-frame clones here, not all; method: immunoSEQ multiplex PCR. The sample yields approximately 2,300,000 clones, 85% to 95% seen once. The rearrangement uses TRBV10-3 and TRBJ2-1, with 9 bases aligning to TRBD1. The clonotype comes from a man between 18 and 29 years old in good health. Some clones in this sample may be carry-over from other donors' samples. The sequenced sample was naive CD4+ T cells from PBMCs. Noted subset: CD45RA+ positively selected. CDR3 in DNA: TGTGCCACCTCCCGGGACAGGGTCAATGAGCAGTTCTTC. This codes for CATSRDRVNEQFF.